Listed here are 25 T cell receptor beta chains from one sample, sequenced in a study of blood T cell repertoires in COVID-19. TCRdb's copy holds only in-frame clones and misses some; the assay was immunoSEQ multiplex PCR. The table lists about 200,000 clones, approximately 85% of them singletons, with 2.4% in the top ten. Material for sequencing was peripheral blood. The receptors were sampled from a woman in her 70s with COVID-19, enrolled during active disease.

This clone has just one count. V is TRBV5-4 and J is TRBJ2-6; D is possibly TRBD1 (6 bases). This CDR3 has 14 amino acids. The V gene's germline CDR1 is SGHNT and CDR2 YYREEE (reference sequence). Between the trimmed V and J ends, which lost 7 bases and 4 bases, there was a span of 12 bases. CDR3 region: CASSRGGGANVLTF. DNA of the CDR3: TGTGCCAGCTCCAGGGGTGGCGGGGCCAACGTCCTGACTTTC.

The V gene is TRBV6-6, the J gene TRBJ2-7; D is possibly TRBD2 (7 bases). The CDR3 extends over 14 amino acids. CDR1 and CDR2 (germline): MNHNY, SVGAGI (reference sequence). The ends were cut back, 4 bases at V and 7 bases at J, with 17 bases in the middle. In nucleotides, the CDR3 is TGTGCCAGCAGTTCGGGGGGCGCATTGAGGGAGCAGTACTTC. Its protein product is CASSSGGALREQYF.

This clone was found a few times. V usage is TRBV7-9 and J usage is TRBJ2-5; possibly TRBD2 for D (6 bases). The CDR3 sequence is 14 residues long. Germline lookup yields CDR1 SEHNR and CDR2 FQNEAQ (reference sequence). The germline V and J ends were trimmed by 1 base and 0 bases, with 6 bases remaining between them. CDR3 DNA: TGTGCCAGCAGCTTAGGACTAGACCAAGAGACCCAGTACTTC. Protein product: CASSLGLDQETQYF.

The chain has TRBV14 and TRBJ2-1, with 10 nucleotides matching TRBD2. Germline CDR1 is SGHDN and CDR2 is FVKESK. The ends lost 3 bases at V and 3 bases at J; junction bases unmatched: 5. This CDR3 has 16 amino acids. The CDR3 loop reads CASSQSGGAFYNEQFF. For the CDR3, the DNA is TGTGCCAGCAGCCAGAGCGGGGGGGCTTTCTACAATGAGCAGTTCTTC.

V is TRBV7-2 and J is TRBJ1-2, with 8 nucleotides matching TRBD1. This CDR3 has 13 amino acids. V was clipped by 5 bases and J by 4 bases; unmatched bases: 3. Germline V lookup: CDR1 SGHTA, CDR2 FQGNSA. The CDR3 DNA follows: TGTGCCAGCAGCACCGGGACAGGCTATGGCTACACCTTC. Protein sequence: CASSTGTGYGYTF.

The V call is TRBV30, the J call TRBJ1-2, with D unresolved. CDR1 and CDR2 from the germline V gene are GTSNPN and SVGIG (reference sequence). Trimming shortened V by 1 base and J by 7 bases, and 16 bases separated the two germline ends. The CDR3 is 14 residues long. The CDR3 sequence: CAWSEVRGRGGYTF. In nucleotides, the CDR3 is TGTGCCTGGAGTGAGGTACGGGGTCGAGGTGGCTACACCTTC.

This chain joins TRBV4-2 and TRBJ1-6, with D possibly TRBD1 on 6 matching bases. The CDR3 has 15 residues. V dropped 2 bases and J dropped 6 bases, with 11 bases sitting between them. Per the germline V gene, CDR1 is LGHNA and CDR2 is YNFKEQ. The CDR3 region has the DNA TGTGCCAGCAGCCAAAGGACAGTAGTTAATTCACCCCTCCACTTT. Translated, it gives CASSQRTVVNSPLHF.

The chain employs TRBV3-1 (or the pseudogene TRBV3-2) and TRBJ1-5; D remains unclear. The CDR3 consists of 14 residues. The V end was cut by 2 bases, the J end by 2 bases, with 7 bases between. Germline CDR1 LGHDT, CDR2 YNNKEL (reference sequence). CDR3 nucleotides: TGTGCCAGCAGCCAAACGCAGGGCAATCAGCCCCAGCATTTT. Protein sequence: CASSQTQGNQPQHF.

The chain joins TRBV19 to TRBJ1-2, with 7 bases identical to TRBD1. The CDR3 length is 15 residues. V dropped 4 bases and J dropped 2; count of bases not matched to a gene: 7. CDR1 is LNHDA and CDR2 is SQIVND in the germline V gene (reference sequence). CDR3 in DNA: TGTGCCAGTAGTAATGGGGACAGTGAAAACTATGGCTACACCTTC. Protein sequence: CASSNGDSENYGYTF.

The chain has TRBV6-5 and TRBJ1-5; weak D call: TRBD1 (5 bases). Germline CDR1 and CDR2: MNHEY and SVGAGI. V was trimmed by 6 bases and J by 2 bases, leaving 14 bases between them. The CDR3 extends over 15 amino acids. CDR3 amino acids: CASRLTWGGNQPQHF. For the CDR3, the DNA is TGTGCCAGCAGGCTGACCTGGGGGGGCAATCAGCCCCAGCATTTT.

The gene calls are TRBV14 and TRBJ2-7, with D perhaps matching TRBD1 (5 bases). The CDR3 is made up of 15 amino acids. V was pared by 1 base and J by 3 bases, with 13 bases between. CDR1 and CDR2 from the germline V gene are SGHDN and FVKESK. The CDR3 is CASSQATKQVYEQYF. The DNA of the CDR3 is TGTGCCAGCAGCCAAGCTACGAAACAGGTCTACGAGCAGTACTTC.

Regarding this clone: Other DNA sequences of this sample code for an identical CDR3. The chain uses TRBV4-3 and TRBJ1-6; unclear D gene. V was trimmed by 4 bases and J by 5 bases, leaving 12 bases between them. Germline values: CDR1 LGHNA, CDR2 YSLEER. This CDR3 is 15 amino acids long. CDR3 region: CASSLNTANNSPLHF. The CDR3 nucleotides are TGCGCCAGCAGCCTAAACACAGCTAATAATTCACCCCTCCACTTT.

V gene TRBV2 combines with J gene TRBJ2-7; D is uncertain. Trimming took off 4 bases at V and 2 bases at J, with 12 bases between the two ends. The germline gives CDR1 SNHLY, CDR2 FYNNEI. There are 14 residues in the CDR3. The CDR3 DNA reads TGTGCCAGCAGTGTTGCGGTTTTGACCTACGAGCAGTACTTC. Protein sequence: CASSVAVLTYEQYF.

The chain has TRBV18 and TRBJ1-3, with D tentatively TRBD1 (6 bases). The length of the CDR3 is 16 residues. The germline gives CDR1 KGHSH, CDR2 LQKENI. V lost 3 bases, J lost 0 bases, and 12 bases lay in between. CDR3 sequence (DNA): TGTGCCAGCTCACCCTTGGACAGCCACTCTGGAAACACCATATATTTT. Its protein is CASSPLDSHSGNTIYF.

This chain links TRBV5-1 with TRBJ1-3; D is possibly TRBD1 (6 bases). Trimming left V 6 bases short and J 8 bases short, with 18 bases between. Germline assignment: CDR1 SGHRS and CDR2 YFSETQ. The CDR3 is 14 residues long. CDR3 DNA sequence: TGCGCCAGCAAATCGGACAGCGCGGGGGACACCATATATTTT. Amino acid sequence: CASKSDSAGDTIYF.

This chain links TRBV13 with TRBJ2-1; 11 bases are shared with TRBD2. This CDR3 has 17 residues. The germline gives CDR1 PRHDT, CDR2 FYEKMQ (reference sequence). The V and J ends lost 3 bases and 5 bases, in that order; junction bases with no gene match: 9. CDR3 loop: CASSFWVAGGHNNEQFF. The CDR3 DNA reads TGTGCCAGCAGCTTCTGGGTAGCGGGGGGGCACAACAATGAGCAGTTCTTC. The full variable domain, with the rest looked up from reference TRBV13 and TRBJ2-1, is AAGVIQSPRHLIKEKRETATLKCYPIPRHDTVYWYQQGPGQDPQFLISFYEKMQSDKGSIPDRFSAQQFSDYHSELNMSSLELGDSALYFCASSFWVAGGHNNEQFFGPGTRLTVL.

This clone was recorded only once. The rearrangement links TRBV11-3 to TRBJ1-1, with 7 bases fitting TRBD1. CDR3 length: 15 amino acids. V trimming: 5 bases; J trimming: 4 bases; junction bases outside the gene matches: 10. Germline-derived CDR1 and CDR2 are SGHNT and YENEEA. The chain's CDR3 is CASSRTGQGGTEAFF. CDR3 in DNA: TGTGCCAGCAGCCGCACGGGGCAGGGGGGCACTGAAGCTTTCTTT. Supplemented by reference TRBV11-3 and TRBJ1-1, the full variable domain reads EAGVVQSPRYKIIEKKQPVAFWCNPISGHNTLYWYLQNLGQGPELLIRYENEEAVDDSQLPKDRFSAERLKGVDSTLKIQPAELGDSAVYLCASSRTGQGGTEAFFGQGTRLTVV.

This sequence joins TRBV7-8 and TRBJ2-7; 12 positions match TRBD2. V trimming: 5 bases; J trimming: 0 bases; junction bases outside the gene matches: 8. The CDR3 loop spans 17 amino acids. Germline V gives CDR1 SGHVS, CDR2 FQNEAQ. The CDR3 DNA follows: TGTGCCAGCAGCCCAGGACTAGCGGGGAGCCTCTCCTACGAGCAGTACTTC. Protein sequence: CASSPGLAGSLSYEQYF.

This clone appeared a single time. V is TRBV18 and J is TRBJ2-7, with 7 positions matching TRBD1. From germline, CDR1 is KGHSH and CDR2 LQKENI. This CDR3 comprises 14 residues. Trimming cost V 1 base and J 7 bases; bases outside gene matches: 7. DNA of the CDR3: TGTGCCAGCTCACCACGGCAGGGGGAAGAGGAGCAGTACTTC. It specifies CASSPRQGEEEQYF.

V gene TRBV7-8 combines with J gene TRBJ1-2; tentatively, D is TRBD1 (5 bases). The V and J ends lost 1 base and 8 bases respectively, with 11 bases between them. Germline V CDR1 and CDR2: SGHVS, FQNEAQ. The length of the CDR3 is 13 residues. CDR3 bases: TGTGCCAGCAGCTTAGATAGGGGTGGGGGCTACACCTTC. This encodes CASSLDRGGGYTF.

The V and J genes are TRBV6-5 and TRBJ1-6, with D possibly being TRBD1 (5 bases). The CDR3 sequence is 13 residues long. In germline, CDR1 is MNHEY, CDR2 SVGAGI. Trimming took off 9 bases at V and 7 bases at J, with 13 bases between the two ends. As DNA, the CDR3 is TGTGCCAGTCGCAGGGAACGAAATTCACCCCTCCACTTT. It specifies CASRRERNSPLHF.

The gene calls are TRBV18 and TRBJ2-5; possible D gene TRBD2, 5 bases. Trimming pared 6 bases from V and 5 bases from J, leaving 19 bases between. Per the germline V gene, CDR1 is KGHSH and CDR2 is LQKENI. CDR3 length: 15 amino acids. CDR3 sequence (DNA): TGTGCCAGCTCTTATGGACTCTCTGATGGGGAGACCCAGTACTTC. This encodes CASSYGLSDGETQYF. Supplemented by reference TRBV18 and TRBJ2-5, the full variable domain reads NAGVMQNPRHLVRRRGQEARLRCSPMKGHSHVYWYRQLPEEGLKFMVYLQKENIIDESGMPKERFSAEFPKEGPSILRIQQVVRGDSAAYFCASSYGLSDGETQYFGPGTRLLVL.

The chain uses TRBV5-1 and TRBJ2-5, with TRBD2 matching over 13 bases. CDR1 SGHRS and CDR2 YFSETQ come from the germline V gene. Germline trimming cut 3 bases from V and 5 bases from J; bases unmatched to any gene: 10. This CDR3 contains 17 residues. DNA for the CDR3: TGCGCCAGCAGCTATCTGACTAGCGGGAGGCTTCGGGAGACCCAGTACTTC. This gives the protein CASSYLTSGRLRETQYF.

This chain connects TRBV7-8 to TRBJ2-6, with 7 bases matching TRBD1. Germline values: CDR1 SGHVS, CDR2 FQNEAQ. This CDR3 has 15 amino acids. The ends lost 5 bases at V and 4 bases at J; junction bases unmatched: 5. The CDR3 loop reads CASSKDRSGANVLTF. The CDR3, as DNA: TGTGCCAGCAGCAAGGACAGGTCCGGGGCCAACGTCCTGACTTTC.

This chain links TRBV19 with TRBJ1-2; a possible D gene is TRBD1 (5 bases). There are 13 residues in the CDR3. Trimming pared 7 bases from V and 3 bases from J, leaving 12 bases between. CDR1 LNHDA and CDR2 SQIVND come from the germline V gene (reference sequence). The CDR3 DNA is TGTGCCAGTAATCGGGACTTCGACTATGGCTACACCTTC. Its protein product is CASNRDFDYGYTF.